A selection of T cell receptor beta chains follows, all from one sample in a study of blood T cell repertoires in COVID-19. Measured with immunoSEQ multiplex PCR; TCRdb has only the in-frame clones, and not every one. The profile covers hundreds of thousands of clones, with approximately 91% appearing a single time and just over 8% taken by the ten largest. The sample consisted of PBMCs or T cells enriched from blood (not recorded which). These receptor sequences come from a woman aged 55-75 years who had recovered from COVID-19. Both conserved end residues are part of each CDR3. Each record gives: D gene, J gene, V gene, CDR3 protein, CDR3 DNA. A D gene is named only where the DNA matches it firmly.

>TRBD1|TRBJ2-2|TRBV5-5
CASSPLGQGNTGELFF
TGTGCCAGCAGCCCGCTTGGACAGGGGAACACCGGGGAGCTGTTTTTT
>NA|TRBJ2-3|TRBV5-1
CASSLLGGALDTQYF
TGCGCCAGCAGCTTGCTAGGGGGGGCCTTAGATACGCAGTATTTT
>NA|TRBJ1-2|TRBV29-1
CSVGEETSTYGYTF
TGCAGCGTTGGGGAGGAGACGTCTACCTATGGCTACACCTTC
>TRBD1|TRBJ2-7|TRBV9
CASSVRQGMLYEQYF
TGTGCCAGCAGCGTCAGACAGGGGATGCTCTACGAGCAGTACTTC
>NA|TRBJ1-2|TRBV10-3
CAISESTGDGYTF
TGTGCCATCAGTGAGTCGACCGGGGATGGCTACACCTTC
>TRBD1|TRBJ2-1|TRBV5-1
CASSLGETGGYNEQFF
TGCGCCAGCAGCTTGGGCGAGACAGGGGGCTACAATGAGCAGTTCTTC
>TRBD2|TRBJ2-2|TRBV30
CAWSSTRGSYTGELFF
TGTGCCTGGAGTTCAACTCGCGGGAGTTACACCGGGGAGCTGTTTTTT
>TRBD1|TRBJ1-3|TRBV2
CASKLDRVGNTIYF
TGTGCCAGCAAGCTGGACAGGGTTGGAAACACCATATATTTT
>NA|TRBJ2-2|TRBV4-1
CASSQPPFGGLNTGELFF
TGCGCCAGCAGCCAGCCCCCTTTCGGGGGTCTGAACACCGGGGAGCTGTTTTTT
>TRBD2|TRBJ2-7|TRBV12-5
CASGSWIAGGSYEQYF
TGTGCTAGTGGTTCTTGGATAGCGGGGGGATCCTACGAGCAGTACTTC
>NA|TRBJ1-1|TRBV4-2
CASSQDLLQVNTEAFF
TGTGCCAGCAGCCAAGATCTATTACAGGTGAACACTGAAGCTTTCTTT
>TRBD2|TRBJ2-2|TRBV9
CASSAPPGASGGRNTGELFF
TGTGCCAGCAGCGCACCTCCCGGGGCTAGCGGGGGGAGGAACACCGGGGAGCTGTTTTTT